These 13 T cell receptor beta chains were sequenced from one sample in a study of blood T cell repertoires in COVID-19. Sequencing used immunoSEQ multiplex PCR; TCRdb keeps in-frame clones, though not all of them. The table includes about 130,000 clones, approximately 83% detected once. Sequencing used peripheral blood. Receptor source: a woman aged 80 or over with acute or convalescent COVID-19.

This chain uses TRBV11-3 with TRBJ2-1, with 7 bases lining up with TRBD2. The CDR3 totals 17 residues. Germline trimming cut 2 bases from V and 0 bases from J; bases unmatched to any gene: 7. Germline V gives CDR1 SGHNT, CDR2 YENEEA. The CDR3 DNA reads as TGTGCCAGCAGCTTACGGGCCTCTAGCGGCTCCTACAATGAGCAGTTCTTC. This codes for CASSLRASSGSYNEQFF. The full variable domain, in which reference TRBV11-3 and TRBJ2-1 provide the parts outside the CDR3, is EAGVVQSPRYKIIEKKQPVAFWCNPISGHNTLYWYLQNLGQGPELLIRYENEEAVDDSQLPKDRFSAERLKGVDSTLKIQPAELGDSAVYLCASSLRASSGSYNEQFFGPGTRLTVL.

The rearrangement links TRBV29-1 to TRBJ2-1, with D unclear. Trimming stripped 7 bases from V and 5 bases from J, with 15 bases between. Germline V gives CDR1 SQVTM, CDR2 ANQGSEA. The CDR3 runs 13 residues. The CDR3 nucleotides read TGCAGCGGCGGAGATAGAACCCACAATGAGCAGTTCTTC. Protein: CSGGDRTHNEQFF.

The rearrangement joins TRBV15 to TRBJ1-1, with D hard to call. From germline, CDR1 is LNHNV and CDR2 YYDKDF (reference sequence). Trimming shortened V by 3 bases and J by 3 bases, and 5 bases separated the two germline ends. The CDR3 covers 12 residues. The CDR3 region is CATSRGYTEAFF. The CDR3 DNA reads TGTGCCACCAGCAGGGGCTACACTGAAGCTTTCTTT.

DNA for the CDR3: TGTGCCAGCAGTTTAATTTCTAATAATTCACCCCTCCACTTT. Residues: CASSLISNNSPLHF. V gene TRBV28 combines with J gene TRBJ1-6; D remains ambiguous. V was shortened by 2 bases and J by 5 bases, with 7 bases between the two germline ends. CDR1 MDHEN and CDR2 SYDVKM come from the germline V gene. CDR3 length equals 14 residues.

For the CDR3, the DNA is TGTGCCAGTAGTATAGAGCGGCAGCCCCAGCATTTT. This codes for CASSIERQPQHF. The V and J genes are TRBV19 and TRBJ1-5, with D unclear. There are 12 residues in the CDR3. Germline-derived CDR1 and CDR2 are LNHDA and SQIVND (reference sequence). V lost 0 bases and J 7 bases, leaving 4 bases between the germline ends. Together with reference TRBV19 and TRBJ1-5, the CDR3 gives the full variable domain: DGGITQSPKYLFRKEGQNVTLSCEQNLNHDAMYWYRQDPGQGLRLIYYSQIVNDFQKGDIAEGYSVSREKKESFPLTVTSAQKNPTAFYLCASSIERQPQHFGDGTRLSIL.

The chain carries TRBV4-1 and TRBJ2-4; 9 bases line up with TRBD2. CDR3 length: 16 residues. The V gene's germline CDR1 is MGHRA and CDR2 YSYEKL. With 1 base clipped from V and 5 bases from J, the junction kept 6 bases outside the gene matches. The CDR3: CASSQVVAGAQNIQYF. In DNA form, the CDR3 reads TGCGCCAGCAGCCAAGTGGTAGCGGGGGCCCAAAACATTCAGTACTTC.

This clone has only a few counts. CDR3 DNA: TGTGCCAGCAGTGAAGGGGACAGCTTGGGGACCATATATTTT. Protein: CASSEGDSLGTIYF. This rearrangement joins TRBV6-1 to TRBJ1-3; TRBD1 matches 7 bases. Germline V gene data show CDR1 as MNHNS and CDR2 as SASEGT. V shed 1 base and J 10 bases; nucleotides not matched to a gene: 7. This CDR3 contains 14 residues.

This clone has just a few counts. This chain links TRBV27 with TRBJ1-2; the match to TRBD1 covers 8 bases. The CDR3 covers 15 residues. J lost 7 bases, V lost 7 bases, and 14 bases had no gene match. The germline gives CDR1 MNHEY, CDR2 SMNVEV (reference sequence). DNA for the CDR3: TGTGCCAGCACCTCCTCTCGGACAGGGTTTGGTGGCTACACCTTC. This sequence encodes CASTSSRTGFGGYTF.

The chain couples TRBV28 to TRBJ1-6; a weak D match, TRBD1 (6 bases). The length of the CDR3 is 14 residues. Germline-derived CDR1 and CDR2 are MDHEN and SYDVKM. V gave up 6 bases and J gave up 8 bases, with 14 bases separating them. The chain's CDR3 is CASSPGQNDSPLHF. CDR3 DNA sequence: TGTGCCAGCAGCCCTGGACAGAACGATTCACCCCTCCACTTT.

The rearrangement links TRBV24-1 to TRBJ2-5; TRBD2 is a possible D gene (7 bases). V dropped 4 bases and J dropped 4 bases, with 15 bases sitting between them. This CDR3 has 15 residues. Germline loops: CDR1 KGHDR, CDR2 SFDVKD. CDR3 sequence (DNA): TGTGCCACCAGTGACCCGCGGGGGCCGGGAGAGACCCAGTACTTC. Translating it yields CATSDPRGPGETQYF.

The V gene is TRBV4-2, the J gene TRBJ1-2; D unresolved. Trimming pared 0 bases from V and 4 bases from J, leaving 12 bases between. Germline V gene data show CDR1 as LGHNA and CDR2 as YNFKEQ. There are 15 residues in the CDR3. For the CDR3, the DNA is TGTGCCAGCAGCCAAGACGGTAGTGCCCCCTATGGCTACACCTTC. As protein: CASSQDGSAPYGYTF.

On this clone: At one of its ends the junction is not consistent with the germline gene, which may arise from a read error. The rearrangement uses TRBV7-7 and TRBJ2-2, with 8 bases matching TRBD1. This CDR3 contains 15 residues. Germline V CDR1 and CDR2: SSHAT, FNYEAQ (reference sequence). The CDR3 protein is CASSPLGTGTGELFF. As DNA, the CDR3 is TGTGCTAGCAGCCCGCTGGGGACAGGAACCGGGGAGCTGTTTTTT. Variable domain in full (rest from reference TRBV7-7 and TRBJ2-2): GAGVSQSPRYKVTKRGQDVTLRCDPISSHATLYWYQQALGQGPEFLTYFNYEAQPDKSGLPSDRFSAERPEGSISTLTIQRTEQRDSAMYRCASSPLGTGTGELFFGEGSRLTVL.

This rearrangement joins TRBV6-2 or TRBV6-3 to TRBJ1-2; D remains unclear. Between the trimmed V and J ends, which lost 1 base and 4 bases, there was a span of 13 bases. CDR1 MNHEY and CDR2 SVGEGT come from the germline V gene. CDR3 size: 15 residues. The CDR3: CASSYLESSPYGYTF. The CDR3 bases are TGTGCCAGCAGTTACTTGGAATCTAGTCCCTATGGCTACACCTTC.